The rows below give T cell receptor beta chains drawn from one sample of a study of cytomegalovirus exposure and HLA in healthy donors. The data were produced by immunoSEQ multiplex PCR, yet TCRdb's version contains in-frame clones alone and is incomplete. The sample has approximately 150,000 clones; about 80% are singletons. The material sequenced was PBMCs. All receptors derive from a woman aged 45 to 65 in good health and CMV-seronegative. The CDR3 runs from the conserved cysteine through the conserved F or W. The D gene is left open where the match is weak. For some rows the clone size is stated as once, few or many, or as a class when expanded; others skip it.

CDR3,DNA,V,J,D,size
CASSQGSGTLGANVLTF,TGCGCCAGCAGCCAAGGCAGCGGGACCCTTGGGGCCAACGTCCTGACTTTC,TRBV4-3,TRBJ2-6,TRBD2,-
CASSSLPGGLNGYTF,TGTGCCAGCAGCTCCCTCCCTGGCGGACTAAATGGCTACACCTTC,TRBV11-3,TRBJ1-2,-,once
CASSLTGGVTYEQYF,TGTGCCAGCAGCTTAACGGGGGGAGTTACCTACGAGCAGTACTTC,TRBV7-3,TRBJ2-7,-,-
CATLRGQFTGELFF,TGTGCCACTCTACGCGGGCAGTTCACCGGGGAGCTGTTTTTT,TRBV28,TRBJ2-2,-,once
CASSLDRSVFYEQFF,TGTGCCAGCAGTCTTGACAGGTCAGTCTTCTATGAGCAGTTCTTC,TRBV2,TRBJ2-1,-,once
CASSIVAGNYEQYF,TGTGCCAGTAGTATAGTTGCAGGCAACTACGAGCAGTACTTC,TRBV19,TRBJ2-7,-,few
CASNQASRRTEAFF,TGTGCCAGCAATCAGGCCTCCAGGAGGACTGAAGCTTTCTTT,TRBV6-5,TRBJ1-1,-,-
CASSPRQGDTEAFF,TGTGCCAGCAGCCCACGACAGGGGGACACTGAAGCTTTCTTT,TRBV7-9,TRBJ1-1,TRBD1,-
CASSPRTGPYEQYF,TGTGCCAGCAGCCCGAGGACAGGGCCCTACGAGCAGTACTTC,TRBV5-4,TRBJ2-7,TRBD1,-
CASSPEINEQFF,TGCGCCAGCAGCCCCGAGATCAATGAGCAGTTCTTC,TRBV5-1,TRBJ2-1,-,-
CASSLKGGADTQYF,TGCGCCAGCAGCTTGAAAGGGGGCGCAGATACGCAGTATTTT,TRBV5-1,TRBJ2-3,TRBD1,-
CASSFQVNTEAFF,TGTGCCAGCAGCTTTCAGGTGAACACTGAAGCTTTCTTT,TRBV7-9,TRBJ1-1,-,-
CASSLYSGRNTEAFF,TGTGCCAGCAGCTTATACAGTGGCAGGAACACTGAAGCTTTCTTT,TRBV7-3,TRBJ1-1,-,-
CASSQGGAAGGRETQYF,TGCGCCAGCAGCCAAGGGGGAGCTGCGGGGGGGCGCGAGACCCAGTACTTC,TRBV4-1,TRBJ2-5,TRBD2,-
CASSRDTTADRGYEQYF,TGCGCCAGCAGCCGAGATACCACCGCGGACAGGGGCTACGAGCAGTACTTC,TRBV4-3,TRBJ2-7,TRBD1,-
CASSLLATGVSFNGYTF,TGCGCCAGCAGCTTGCTGGCGACAGGGGTCTCCTTTAACGGCTACACCTTC,TRBV5-1,TRBJ1-2,TRBD1,-